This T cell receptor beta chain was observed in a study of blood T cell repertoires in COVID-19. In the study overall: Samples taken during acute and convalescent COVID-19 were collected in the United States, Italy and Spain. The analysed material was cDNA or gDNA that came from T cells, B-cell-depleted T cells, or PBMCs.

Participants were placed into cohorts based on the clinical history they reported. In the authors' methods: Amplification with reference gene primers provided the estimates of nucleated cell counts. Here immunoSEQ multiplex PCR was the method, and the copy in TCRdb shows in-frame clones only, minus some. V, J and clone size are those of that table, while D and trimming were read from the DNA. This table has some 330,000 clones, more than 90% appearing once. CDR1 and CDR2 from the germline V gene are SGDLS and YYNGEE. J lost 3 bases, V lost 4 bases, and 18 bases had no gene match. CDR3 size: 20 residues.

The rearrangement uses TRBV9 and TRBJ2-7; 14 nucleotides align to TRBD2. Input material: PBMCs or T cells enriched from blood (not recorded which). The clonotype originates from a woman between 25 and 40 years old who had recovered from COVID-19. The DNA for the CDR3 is TGTGCCAGCAGCCCATACCCGGGACTAGCGGGAGTTGGTCGAGTCTACGAGCAGTACTTC. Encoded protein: CASSPYPGLAGVGRVYEQYF.